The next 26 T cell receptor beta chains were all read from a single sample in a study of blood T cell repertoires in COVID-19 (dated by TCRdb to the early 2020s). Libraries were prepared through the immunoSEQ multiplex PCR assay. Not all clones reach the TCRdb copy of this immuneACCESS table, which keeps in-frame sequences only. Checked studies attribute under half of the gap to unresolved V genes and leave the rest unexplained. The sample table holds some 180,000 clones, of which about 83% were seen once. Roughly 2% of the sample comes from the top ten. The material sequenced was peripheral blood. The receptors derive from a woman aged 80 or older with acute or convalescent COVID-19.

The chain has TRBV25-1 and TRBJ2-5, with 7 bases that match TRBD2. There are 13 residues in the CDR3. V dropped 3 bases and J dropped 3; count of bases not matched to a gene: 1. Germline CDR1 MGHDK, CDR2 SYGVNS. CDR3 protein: CASSDGGKETQYF. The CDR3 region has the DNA TGTGCCAGCAGTGACGGGGGGAAAGAGACCCAGTACTTC.

The CDR3 nucleotides read TGTGCCTGGAGTGAAGGGGGTGGCACTGAAGCTTTCTTT. Its translation: CAWSEGGGTEAFF. V is TRBV30 and J is TRBJ1-1, with D perhaps TRBD1 (6 bases). With 1 base removed from V and 4 bases from J, the gap between germline ends came to 10 bases. CDR1 is GTSNPN, CDR2 SVGIG, per germline (reference sequence). The CDR3 is 13 amino acids.

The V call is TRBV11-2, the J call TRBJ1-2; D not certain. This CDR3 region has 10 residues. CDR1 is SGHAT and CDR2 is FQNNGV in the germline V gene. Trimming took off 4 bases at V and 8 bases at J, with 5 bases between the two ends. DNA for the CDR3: TGTGCCAGCAGCTCGACAGGCTACACCTTC. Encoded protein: CASSSTGYTF.

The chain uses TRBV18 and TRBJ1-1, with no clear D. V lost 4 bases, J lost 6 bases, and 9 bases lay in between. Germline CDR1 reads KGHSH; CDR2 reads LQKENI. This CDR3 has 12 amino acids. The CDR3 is CASSRGQSEAFF. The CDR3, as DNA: TGTGCCAGCTCACGCGGGCAGTCTGAAGCTTTCTTT. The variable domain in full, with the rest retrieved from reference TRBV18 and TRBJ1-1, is NAGVMQNPRHLVRRRGQEARLRCSPMKGHSHVYWYRQLPEEGLKFMVYLQKENIIDESGMPKERFSAEFPKEGPSILRIQQVVRGDSAAYFCASSRGQSEAFFGQGTRLTVV.

This CDR3 reads CAWRQGVRTEAFF. The CDR3 region has the DNA TGTGCCTGGAGACAGGGGGTTAGGACTGAAGCTTTCTTT. The V gene is TRBV30, the J gene TRBJ1-1, with TRBD1 matching 8 bases. V gave up 3 bases and J gave up 5 bases; unmatched junction bases: 5. Per germline, CDR1 GTSNPN and CDR2 SVGIG (reference sequence). This CDR3 region has 13 residues.

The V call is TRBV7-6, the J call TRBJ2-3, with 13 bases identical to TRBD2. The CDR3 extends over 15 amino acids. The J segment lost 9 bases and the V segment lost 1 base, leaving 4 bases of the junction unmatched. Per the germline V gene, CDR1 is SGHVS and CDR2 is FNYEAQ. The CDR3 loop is CASSLGLAGGRTQYF. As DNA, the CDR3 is TGTGCCAGCAGCTTAGGACTAGCGGGAGGTAGGACGCAGTATTTT.

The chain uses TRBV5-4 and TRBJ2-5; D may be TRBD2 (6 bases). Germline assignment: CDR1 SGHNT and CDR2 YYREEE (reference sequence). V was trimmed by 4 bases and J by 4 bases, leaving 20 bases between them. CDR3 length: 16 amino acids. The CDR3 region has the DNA TGTGCCAGCAGCGGGGAGAGAGGGAGACTAGGAGAGACCCAGTACTTC. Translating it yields CASSGERGRLGETQYF.

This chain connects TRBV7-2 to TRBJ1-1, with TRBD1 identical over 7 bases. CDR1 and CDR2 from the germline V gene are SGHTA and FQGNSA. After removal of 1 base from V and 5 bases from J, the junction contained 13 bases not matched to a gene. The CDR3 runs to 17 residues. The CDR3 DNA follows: TGTGCCAGCAGCTTAGACCCCATACAGGGGCCGGGAACTGAAGCTTTCTTT. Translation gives CASSLDPIQGPGTEAFF. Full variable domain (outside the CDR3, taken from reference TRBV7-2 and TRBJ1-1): GAGVSQSPSNKVTEKGKDVELRCDPISGHTALYWYRQSLGQGLEFLIYFQGNSAPDKSGLPSDRFSAERTGGSVSTLTIQRTQQEDSAVYLCASSLDPIQGPGTEAFFGQGTRLTVV.

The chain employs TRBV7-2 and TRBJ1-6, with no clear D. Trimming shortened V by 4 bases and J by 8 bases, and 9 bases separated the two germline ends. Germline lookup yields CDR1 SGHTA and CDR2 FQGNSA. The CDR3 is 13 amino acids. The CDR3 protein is CASSSQQDSPLHF. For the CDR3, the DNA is TGTGCCAGCAGCTCTCAGCAGGATTCACCCCTCCACTTT.

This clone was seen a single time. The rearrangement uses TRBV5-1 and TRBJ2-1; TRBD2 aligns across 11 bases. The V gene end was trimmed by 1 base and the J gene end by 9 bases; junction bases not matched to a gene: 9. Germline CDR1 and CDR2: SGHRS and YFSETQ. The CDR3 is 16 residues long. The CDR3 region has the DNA TGCGCCAGCAGCTTGACTAGCGGGAGTCCTTTGGCTGAGCAGTTCTTC. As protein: CASSLTSGSPLAEQFF.

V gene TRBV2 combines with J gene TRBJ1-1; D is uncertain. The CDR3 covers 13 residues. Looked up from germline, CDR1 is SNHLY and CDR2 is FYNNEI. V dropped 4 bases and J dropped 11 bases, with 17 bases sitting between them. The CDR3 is CASSVTDSSYAFF. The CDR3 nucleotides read TGTGCCAGCAGTGTTACGGACTCGTCTTACGCTTTCTTT.

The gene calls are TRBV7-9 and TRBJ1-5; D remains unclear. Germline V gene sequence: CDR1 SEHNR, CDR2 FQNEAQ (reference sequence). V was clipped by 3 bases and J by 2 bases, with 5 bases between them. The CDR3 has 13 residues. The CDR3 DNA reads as TGTGCCAGCAGCTTGAGCGGCAATCAGCCCCAGCATTTT. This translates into CASSLSGNQPQHF.

CDR3 sequence (DNA): TGTGCCAGCAGCTTAGAACTAGGCCAGACTAGCACAGATACGCAGTATTTT. Amino acid sequence: CASSLELGQTSTDTQYF. The chain carries TRBV11-3 and TRBJ2-3, with D possibly TRBD2 on 5 matching bases. CDR1 is SGHNT and CDR2 is YENEEA in the germline V gene. CDR3 length: 17 residues. V gave up 0 bases and J gave up 0 bases, with 13 bases separating them.

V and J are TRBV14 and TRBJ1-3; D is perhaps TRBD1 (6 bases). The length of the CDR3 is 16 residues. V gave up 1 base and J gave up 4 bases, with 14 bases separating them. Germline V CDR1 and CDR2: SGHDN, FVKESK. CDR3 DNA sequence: TGTGCCAGCAGCCAAGGTGCCAGGGGTTTAGGAAACACCATATATTTT. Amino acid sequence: CASSQGARGLGNTIYF.

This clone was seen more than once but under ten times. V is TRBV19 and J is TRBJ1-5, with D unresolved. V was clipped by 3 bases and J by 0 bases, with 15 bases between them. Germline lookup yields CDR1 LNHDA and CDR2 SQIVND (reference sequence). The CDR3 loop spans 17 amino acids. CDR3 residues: CASSIRSGGSSNQPQHF. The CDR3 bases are TGTGCCAGTAGTATTCGGTCAGGAGGCAGTAGCAATCAGCCCCAGCATTTT. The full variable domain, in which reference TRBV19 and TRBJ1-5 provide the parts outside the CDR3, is DGGITQSPKYLFRKEGQNVTLSCEQNLNHDAMYWYRQDPGQGLRLIYYSQIVNDFQKGDIAEGYSVSREKKESFPLTVTSAQKNPTAFYLCASSIRSGGSSNQPQHFGDGTRLSIL.

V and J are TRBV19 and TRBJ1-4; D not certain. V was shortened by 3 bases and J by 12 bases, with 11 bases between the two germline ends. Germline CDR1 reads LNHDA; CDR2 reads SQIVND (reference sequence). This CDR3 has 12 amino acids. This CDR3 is CASSISPGELFF. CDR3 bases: TGTGCCAGTAGTATTAGTCCCGGGGAACTGTTTTTT.

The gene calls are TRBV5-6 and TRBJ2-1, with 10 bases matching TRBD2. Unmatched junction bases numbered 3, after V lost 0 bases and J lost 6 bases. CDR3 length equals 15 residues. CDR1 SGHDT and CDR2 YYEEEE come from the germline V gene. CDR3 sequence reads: CASSLGLAGVNEQFF. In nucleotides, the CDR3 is TGTGCCAGCAGCTTGGGGCTAGCGGGAGTCAATGAGCAGTTCTTC. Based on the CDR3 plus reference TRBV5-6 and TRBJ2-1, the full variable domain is DAGVTQSPTHLIKTRGQQVTLRCSPKSGHDTVSWYQQALGQGPQFIFQYYEEEERQRGNFPDRFSGHQFPNYSSELNVNALLLGDSALYLCASSLGLAGVNEQFFGPGTRLTVL.

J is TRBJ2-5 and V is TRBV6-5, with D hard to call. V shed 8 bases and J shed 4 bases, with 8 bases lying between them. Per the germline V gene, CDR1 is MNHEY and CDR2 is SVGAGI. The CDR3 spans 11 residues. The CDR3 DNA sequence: TGTGCCAGCTCGGTCGGAGAGACCCAGTACTTC. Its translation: CASSVGETQYF.

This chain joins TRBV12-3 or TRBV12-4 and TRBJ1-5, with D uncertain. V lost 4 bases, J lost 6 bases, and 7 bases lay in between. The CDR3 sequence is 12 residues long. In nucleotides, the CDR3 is TGTGCCAGCAGTTCCGGGTTTCAGCCCCAGCATTTT. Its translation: CASSSGFQPQHF.

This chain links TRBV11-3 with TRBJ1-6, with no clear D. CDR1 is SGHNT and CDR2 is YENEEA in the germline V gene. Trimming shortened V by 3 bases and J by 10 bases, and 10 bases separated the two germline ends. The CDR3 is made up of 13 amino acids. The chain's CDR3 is CASSFEADSPLHF. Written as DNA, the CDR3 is TGTGCCAGCAGCTTTGAGGCTGACTCACCCCTCCACTTT.

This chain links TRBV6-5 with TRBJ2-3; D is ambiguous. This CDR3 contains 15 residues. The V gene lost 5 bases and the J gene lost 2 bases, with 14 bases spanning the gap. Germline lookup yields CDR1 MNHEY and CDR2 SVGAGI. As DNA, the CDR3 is TGTGCCAGCAGTCGCGACTCTACGTACACAGATACGCAGTATTTT. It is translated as CASSRDSTYTDTQYF.

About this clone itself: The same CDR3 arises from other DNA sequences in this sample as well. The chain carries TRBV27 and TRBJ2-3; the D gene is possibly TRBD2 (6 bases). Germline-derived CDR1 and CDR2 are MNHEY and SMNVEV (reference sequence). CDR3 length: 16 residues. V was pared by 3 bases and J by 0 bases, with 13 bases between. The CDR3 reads CASSLGGGASTDTQYF. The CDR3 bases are TGTGCCAGCAGTTTGGGGGGAGGAGCTAGCACAGATACGCAGTATTTT.

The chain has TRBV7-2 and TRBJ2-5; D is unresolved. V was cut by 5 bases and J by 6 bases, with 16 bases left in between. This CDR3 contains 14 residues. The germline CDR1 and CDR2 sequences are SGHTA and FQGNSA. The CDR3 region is CASSPSTGVQTQYF. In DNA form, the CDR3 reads TGTGCCAGCAGCCCCTCAACCGGAGTACAGACCCAGTACTTC. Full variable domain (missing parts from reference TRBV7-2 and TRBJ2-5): GAGVSQSPSNKVTEKGKDVELRCDPISGHTALYWYRQSLGQGLEFLIYFQGNSAPDKSGLPSDRFSAERTGGSVSTLTIQRTQQEDSAVYLCASSPSTGVQTQYFGPGTRLLVL.

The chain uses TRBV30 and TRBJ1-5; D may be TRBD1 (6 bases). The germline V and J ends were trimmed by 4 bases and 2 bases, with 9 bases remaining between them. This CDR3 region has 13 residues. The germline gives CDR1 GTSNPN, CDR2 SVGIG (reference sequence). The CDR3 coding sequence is TGTGCCTGGACAGGGGATCGCAATCAGCCCCAGCATTTT. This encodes CAWTGDRNQPQHF.

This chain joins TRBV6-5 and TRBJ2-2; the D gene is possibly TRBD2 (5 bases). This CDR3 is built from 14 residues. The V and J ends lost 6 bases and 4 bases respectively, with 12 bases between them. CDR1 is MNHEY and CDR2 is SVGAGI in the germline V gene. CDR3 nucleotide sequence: TGTGCCAGCAGCCCCACACGGGGCACCGGGGAGCTGTTTTTT. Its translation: CASSPTRGTGELFF.

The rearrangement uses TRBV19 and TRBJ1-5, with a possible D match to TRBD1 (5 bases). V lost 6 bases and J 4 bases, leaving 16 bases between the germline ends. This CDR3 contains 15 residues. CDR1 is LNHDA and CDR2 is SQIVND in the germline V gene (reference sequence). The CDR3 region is CASSQGTNGNQPQHF. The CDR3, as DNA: TGTGCCAGTAGCCAAGGGACTAACGGGAATCAGCCCCAGCATTTT.